This TCR beta chain was identified during a study of cytomegalovirus exposure and HLA in healthy donors. Notes on the study in general: TCR beta V segments were, for the most part, productive about 87% or about 30% of the time in an earlier analysis. V- and J-gene trimming of TCR beta was linked (in a later analysis) to a missense DCLRE1C variant. When analyzed later, the rates of TCR association showed variation by HLA locus, with DRB1 the most and HLA-C the fewest.

A remark on this clone: Its antigen remains unknown.

Trimming cost V 3 bases and J 2 bases; bases outside gene matches: 7. CDR1 MGHDK and CDR2 SYGVNS come from the germline V gene. The CDR3 totals 17 residues. PCR used 60 Vbeta primers and 13 Jbeta primers. Clones were sequenced by immunoSEQ multiplex PCR, and TCRdb holds only the in-frame ones, with some missing. The sample includes about 140,000 clones, over 80% seen only once; the top ten take 1.2%. These donors, healthy bone marrow donors, were studied. Specimen: PBMCs. This chain uses TRBV25-1 with TRBJ2-1; the match to TRBD2 covers 10 bases. This receptor was obtained from a female donor in good health and CMV-seronegative. The CDR3 protein is CASSEGVGLAAYNEQFF. The CDR3 bases are TGTGCCAGCAGTGAGGGCGTCGGACTAGCGGCCTACAATGAGCAGTTCTTC.